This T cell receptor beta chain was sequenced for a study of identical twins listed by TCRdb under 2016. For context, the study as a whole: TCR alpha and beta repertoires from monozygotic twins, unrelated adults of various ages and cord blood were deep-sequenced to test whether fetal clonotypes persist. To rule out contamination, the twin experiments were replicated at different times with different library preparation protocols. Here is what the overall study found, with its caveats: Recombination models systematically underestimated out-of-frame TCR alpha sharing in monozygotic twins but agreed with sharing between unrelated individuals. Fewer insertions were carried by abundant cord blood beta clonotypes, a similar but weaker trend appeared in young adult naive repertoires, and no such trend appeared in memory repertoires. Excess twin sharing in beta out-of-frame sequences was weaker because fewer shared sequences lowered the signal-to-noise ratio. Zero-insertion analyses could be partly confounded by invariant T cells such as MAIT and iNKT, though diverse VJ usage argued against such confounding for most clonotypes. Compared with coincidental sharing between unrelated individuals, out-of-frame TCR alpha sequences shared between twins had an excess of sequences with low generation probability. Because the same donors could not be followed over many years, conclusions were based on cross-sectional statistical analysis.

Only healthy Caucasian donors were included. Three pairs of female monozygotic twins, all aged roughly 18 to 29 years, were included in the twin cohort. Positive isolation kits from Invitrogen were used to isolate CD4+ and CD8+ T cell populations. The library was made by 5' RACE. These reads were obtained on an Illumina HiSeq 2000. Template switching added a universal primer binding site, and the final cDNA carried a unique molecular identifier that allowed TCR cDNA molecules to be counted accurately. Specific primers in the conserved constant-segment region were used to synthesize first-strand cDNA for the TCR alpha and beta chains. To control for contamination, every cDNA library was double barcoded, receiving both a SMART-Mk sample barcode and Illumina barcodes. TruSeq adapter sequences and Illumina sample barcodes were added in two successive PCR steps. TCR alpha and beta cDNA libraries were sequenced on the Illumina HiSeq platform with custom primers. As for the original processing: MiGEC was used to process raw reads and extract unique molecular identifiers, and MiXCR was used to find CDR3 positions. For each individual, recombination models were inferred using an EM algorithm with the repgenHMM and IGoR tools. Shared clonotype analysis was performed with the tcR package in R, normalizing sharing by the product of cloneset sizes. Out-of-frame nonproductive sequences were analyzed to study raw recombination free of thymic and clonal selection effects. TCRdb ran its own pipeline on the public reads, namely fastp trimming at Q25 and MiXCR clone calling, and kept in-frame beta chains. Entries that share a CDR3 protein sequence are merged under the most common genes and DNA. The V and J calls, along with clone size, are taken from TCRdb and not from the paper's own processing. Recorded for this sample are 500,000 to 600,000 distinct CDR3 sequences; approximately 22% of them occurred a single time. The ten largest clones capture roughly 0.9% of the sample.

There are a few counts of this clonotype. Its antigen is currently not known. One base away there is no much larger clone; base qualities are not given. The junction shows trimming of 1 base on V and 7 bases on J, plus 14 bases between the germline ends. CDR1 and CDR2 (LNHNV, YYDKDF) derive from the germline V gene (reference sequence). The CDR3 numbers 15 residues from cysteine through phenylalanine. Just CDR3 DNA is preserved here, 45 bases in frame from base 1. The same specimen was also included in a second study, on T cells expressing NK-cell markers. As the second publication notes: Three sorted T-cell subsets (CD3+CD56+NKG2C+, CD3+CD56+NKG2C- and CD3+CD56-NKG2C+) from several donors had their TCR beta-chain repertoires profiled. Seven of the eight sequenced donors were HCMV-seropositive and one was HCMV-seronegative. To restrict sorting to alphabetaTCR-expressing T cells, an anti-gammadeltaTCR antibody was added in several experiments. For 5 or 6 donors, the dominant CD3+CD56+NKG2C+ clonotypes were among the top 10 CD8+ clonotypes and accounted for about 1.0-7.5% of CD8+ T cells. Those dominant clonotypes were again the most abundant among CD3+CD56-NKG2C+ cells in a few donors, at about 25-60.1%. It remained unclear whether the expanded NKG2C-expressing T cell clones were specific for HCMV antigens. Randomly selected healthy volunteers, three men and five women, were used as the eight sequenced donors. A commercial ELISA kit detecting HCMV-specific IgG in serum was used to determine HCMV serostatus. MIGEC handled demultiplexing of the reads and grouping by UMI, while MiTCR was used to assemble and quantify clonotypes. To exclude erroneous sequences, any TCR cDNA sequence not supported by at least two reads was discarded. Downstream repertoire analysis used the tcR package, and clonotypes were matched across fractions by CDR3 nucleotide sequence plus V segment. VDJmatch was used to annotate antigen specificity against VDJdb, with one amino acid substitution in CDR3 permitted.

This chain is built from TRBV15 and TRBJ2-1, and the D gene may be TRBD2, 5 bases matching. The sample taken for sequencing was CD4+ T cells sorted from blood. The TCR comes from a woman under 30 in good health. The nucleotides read TGTGCCACCAGCAGAGTTCGGGGAGCTACTAATGAGCAGTTCTTC. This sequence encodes CATSRVRGATNEQFF.